The 29 T cell receptor beta chains in this list originate from one sample, sequenced in a study of PD-1 blockade in classical Hodgkin lymphoma. With no exception, relapse followed autologous stem cell transplantation in all patients, and brentuximab vedotin exposure varied. This table comes from immunoSEQ multiplex PCR, and its TCRdb copy is limited to in-frame clones, with some not included. The data contain 57,000 or so clones, more than 70% of them singletons. The sample in question was peripheral blood mononuclear cells (PBMCs), obtained at baseline. The receptors here all came from a human donor with classical Hodgkin lymphoma.

V is TRBV5-4 and J is TRBJ2-7; the match to TRBD2 covers 10 bases. Trimming took 3 bases from V and 4 from J; bases not matched to a gene: 4. The V gene's germline CDR1 is SGHNT and CDR2 YYREEE (reference sequence). The CDR3 length is 14 residues. The CDR3 coding sequence is TGTGCCAGCAGCTATAGCGGGGGGCCTTACGAGCAGTACTTC. It translates to CASSYSGGPYEQYF.

The chain is built from TRBV4-1 and TRBJ1-1; 7 positions agree with TRBD1. CDR3 size: 15 residues. Trimming cost V 4 bases and J 1 base; bases outside gene matches: 6. Germline CDR1 reads MGHRA; CDR2 reads YSYEKL. The CDR3 coding sequence is TGCGCCAGCAGCCCACAGGGGCGGGGGAACACTGAAGCTTTCTTT. The encoded protein is CASSPQGRGNTEAFF.

V is TRBV7-9 and J is TRBJ2-2; D gene ambiguous. Trimming pared 4 bases from V and 5 bases from J, leaving 17 bases between. The CDR3 extends over 16 amino acids. Germline V gives CDR1 SEHNR, CDR2 FQNEAQ (reference sequence). For the CDR3, the DNA is TGTGCCAGCAGCTCCGGGCCGGCAGGTTCTACCGGGGAGCTGTTTTTT. Amino acids: CASSSGPAGSTGELFF.

The chain joins TRBV9 to TRBJ2-5; D might be TRBD1 (6 bases). Trimming took off 0 bases at V and 2 bases at J, with 14 bases between the two ends. The germline gives CDR1 SGDLS, CDR2 YYNGEE. This CDR3 comprises 16 residues. CDR3 nucleotide sequence: TGTGCCAGCAGCGTAGCTTCCAGGGGCCAGCAAGAGACCCAGTACTTC. It codes for CASSVASRGQQETQYF.

Only a few counts were recorded for this clone. V gene TRBV27 combines with J gene TRBJ1-5, with a tentative D call TRBD1 (5 bases). The germline V gene has CDR1 MNHEY and CDR2 SMNVEV (reference sequence). The CDR3 contains 16 residues. V was cut by 3 bases and J by 0 bases, with 12 bases left in between. In DNA, the CDR3 is TGTGCCAGCAGTTTCAGGGCCGACGATAGCAATCAGCCCCAGCATTTT. This sequence encodes CASSFRADDSNQPQHF.

The chain employs TRBV30 and TRBJ2-5, with 8 bases lining up with TRBD2. J lost 2 bases, V lost 0 bases, and 8 bases had no gene match. CDR3 size: 16 residues. The germline CDR1 and CDR2 sequences are GTSNPN and SVGIG (reference sequence). As DNA, the CDR3 is TGTGCCTGGAGTGTCGGAACCGGGACTAGACAAGAGACCCAGTACTTC. It translates to CAWSVGTGTRQETQYF.

This clone was observed a single time. V and J are TRBV5-6 and TRBJ2-7, with D perhaps being TRBD1 or TRBD2 (6 bases each). This CDR3 has 14 residues. Trimming pared 6 bases from V and 3 bases from J, leaving 16 bases between. From germline, CDR1 is SGHDT and CDR2 YYEEEE. CDR3 coding DNA: TGTGCCAGCACCATAGGAGGAGGGGGCTACGAGCAGTACTTC. It is translated as CASTIGGGGYEQYF.

The chain links TRBV19 to TRBJ1-5; TRBD1 agrees at 10 bases. The CDR3 spans 15 residues. Germline lookup yields CDR1 LNHDA and CDR2 SQIVND (reference sequence). The V and J ends lost 9 bases and 7 bases, in that order; junction bases with no gene match: 12. In DNA form, the CDR3 reads TGTGCCAGCTCCCTTGGGGGACAGGGGTCCCAGCCCCAGCATTTT. Protein product: CASSLGGQGSQPQHF.

The CDR3: CASSTGQGAMLKLFF. The CDR3 DNA sequence: TGTGCCAGCAGTACGGGACAGGGGGCGATGTTAAAACTGTTTTTT. This chain links TRBV7-9 with TRBJ1-4, with 12 bases fitting TRBD1. Per germline, CDR1 SEHNR and CDR2 FQNEAQ (reference sequence). CDR3 length equals 15 residues. Trimming at V came to 6 bases and at J to 10 bases, leaving 9 bases not matched to a gene.

The rearrangement uses TRBV30 and TRBJ2-1; D is uncertain. Germline values: CDR1 GTSNPN, CDR2 SVGIG (reference sequence). CDR3 length: 11 residues. Trimming pared 0 bases from V and 9 bases from J, leaving 6 bases between. The CDR3 reads CAWSVPPEQFF. DNA of the CDR3: TGTGCCTGGAGTGTACCCCCTGAGCAGTTCTTC.

The sample holds one count of this clone. J is TRBJ2-7 and V is TRBV29-1; 11 bases align to TRBD2. The CDR3 is 15 residues long. The germline gives CDR1 SQVTM, CDR2 ANQGSEA. The V and J ends lost 1 base and 0 bases, in that order; junction bases with no gene match: 2. CDR3 amino acids: CSVEALAGGSYEQYF. CDR3 DNA: TGCAGCGTTGAAGCCCTAGCGGGGGGCTCCTACGAGCAGTACTTC.

The genes are TRBV27 and TRBJ1-6, with 11 bases lining up with TRBD1. The germline V gene has CDR1 MNHEY and CDR2 SMNVEV (reference sequence). J lost 7 bases, V lost 8 bases, and 1 base had no gene match. This CDR3 region has 13 residues. As DNA, the CDR3 is TGTGCCAGCGGGGACAGGGGGAATTCACCCCTCCACTTT. Its translation is CASGDRGNSPLHF.

The chain joins TRBV19 to TRBJ1-5; TRBD1 might be the D (6 bases). The V gene lost 6 bases and the J gene lost 6 bases, with 15 bases spanning the gap. The germline gives CDR1 LNHDA, CDR2 SQIVND (reference sequence). The CDR3 length is 14 residues. Written as DNA, the CDR3 is TGTGCCAGTAGGGGGGGGCGTCTCGGTCAGCCCCAGCATTTT. Translated, it gives CASRGGRLGQPQHF.

CDR3 coding DNA: TGTGCCAGCAGCACCGGGACAGGGGTCCAATTCGGGGTATACGAGCAGTACTTC. This encodes CASSTGTGVQFGVYEQYF. This chain uses TRBV28 with TRBJ2-7, with 10 nucleotides matching TRBD1. Trimming removed 6 bases from V and 4 bases from J; junction bases left unmatched: 18. Germline-derived CDR1 and CDR2 are MDHEN and SYDVKM. CDR3 length: 18 amino acids.

J is TRBJ1-5 and V is TRBV13; 7 nucleotides align to TRBD1. CDR1 and CDR2 from the germline V gene are PRHDT and FYEKMQ (reference sequence). CDR3 size: 14 residues. Unmatched junction bases numbered 7, after V lost 5 bases and J lost 6 bases. CDR3 protein: CASSQRGQGQPQHF. CDR3 nucleotides: TGTGCCAGCAGCCAAAGGGGGCAGGGTCAGCCCCAGCATTTT. Drawing the rest from reference TRBV13 and TRBJ1-5, the complete variable domain is AAGVIQSPRHLIKEKRETATLKCYPIPRHDTVYWYQQGPGQDPQFLISFYEKMQSDKGSIPDRFSAQQFSDYHSELNMSSLELGDSALYFCASSQRGQGQPQHFGDGTRLSIL.

The chain couples TRBV7-9 to TRBJ1-5, with no clear D. The CDR3 length is 16 residues. Germline CDR1 reads SEHNR; CDR2 reads FQNEAQ (reference sequence). Trimming shortened V by 1 base and J by 4 bases, and 14 bases separated the two germline ends. Here the CDR3 DNA reads TGTGCCAGCAGCTTAGATGTCTCAGGCTTAAATCAGCCCCAGCATTTT. It codes for CASSLDVSGLNQPQHF.

The chain is built from TRBV2 and TRBJ2-3; tentative D call: TRBD1 (5 bases). The length of the CDR3 is 14 residues. The germline CDR1 and CDR2 sequences are SNHLY and FYNNEI. Trimming removed 5 bases from V and 5 bases from J, with 14 bases in between. Here the CDR3 DNA reads TGTGCCAGCAGTATTACAGGCGGTGGAGATACGCAGTATTTT. It is translated as CASSITGGGDTQYF.

The chain couples TRBV6-6 to TRBJ2-3; TRBD2 matches 10 bases. The CDR3 totals 14 residues. Per the germline V gene, CDR1 is MNHNY and CDR2 is SVGAGI (reference sequence). The V segment lost 8 bases and the J segment 5 bases; nucleotides outside the gene matches: 7. The CDR3 loop is CASLASGGQDTQYF. DNA for the CDR3: TGTGCCAGCCTAGCTAGCGGGGGACAAGATACGCAGTATTTT.

This clone appeared a single time. The chain uses TRBV30 and TRBJ1-3, with D unresolved. Germline V CDR1 and CDR2: GTSNPN, SVGIG (reference sequence). This CDR3 comprises 15 residues. Trimming removed 1 base at V and 0 bases at J, with 10 bases between. CDR3 sequence (DNA): TGTGCCTGGAGTGGGCAGGCCTACTCTGGAAACACCATATATTTT. It is translated as CAWSGQAYSGNTIYF.

V gene TRBV9 combines with J gene TRBJ1-1, with TRBD1 matching 7 bases. V trimming: 0 bases; J trimming: 2 bases; junction bases outside the gene matches: 7. This CDR3 is 16 amino acids long. The germline V gene has CDR1 SGDLS and CDR2 YYNGEE. The CDR3 sequence: CASSVDPRQGNTEAFF. The CDR3 DNA is TGTGCCAGCAGCGTAGACCCACGACAGGGTAACACTGAAGCTTTCTTT.

V usage is TRBV5-4 and J usage is TRBJ1-1, with D possibly TRBD1 on 6 matching bases. Trimming took off 5 bases at V and 1 base at J, with 9 bases between the two ends. There are 13 residues in the CDR3. Germline V lookup: CDR1 SGHNT, CDR2 YYREEE (reference sequence). As DNA, the CDR3 is TGTGCCAGCAGGGGGGGGGCGAACACTGAAGCTTTCTTT. Translation gives CASRGGANTEAFF.

This clone came up once. The V call is TRBV29-1, the J call TRBJ1-4; 7 bases map to TRBD1. V shed 6 bases and J 1 base; nucleotides not matched to a gene: 2. The CDR3 has 13 amino acids. Germline V gene lookup returns CDR1 SQVTM and CDR2 ANQGSEA. The CDR3 bases are TGCAGCGTAAGACAGGGAACTAATGAAAAACTGTTTTTT. Protein: CSVRQGTNEKLFF.

The chain couples TRBV18 to TRBJ1-1; D may be TRBD1 (5 bases). Trimming left V 7 bases short and J 1 base short, with 10 bases between. CDR1 is KGHSH, CDR2 LQKENI, per germline. This CDR3 has 13 amino acids. CDR3 residues: CASFTGGNTEAFF. For the CDR3, the DNA is TGTGCCAGCTTCACCGGGGGGAACACTGAAGCTTTCTTT.

With regard to this clone: Other DNA sequences of this sample code for an identical CDR3. The chain uses TRBV5-1 and TRBJ2-1; 9 bases agree with TRBD2. Germline trimming cut 0 bases from V and 3 bases from J; bases unmatched to any gene: 1. The germline V gene has CDR1 SGHRS and CDR2 YFSETQ. The CDR3 is 15 amino acids. The CDR3 is CASSLVSGGYNEQFF. CDR3 DNA: TGCGCCAGCAGCTTGGTTAGCGGGGGCTACAATGAGCAGTTCTTC.

J is TRBJ2-7 and V is TRBV6-6; TRBD1 aligns across 8 bases. CDR3 length equals 14 residues. V trimming: 10 bases; J trimming: 0 bases; junction bases outside the gene matches: 8. In germline, CDR1 is MNHNY, CDR2 SVGAGI (reference sequence). The CDR3 coding sequence is TGTGCCACCCGAAGACAGGGGATCTCCTACGAGCAGTACTTC. Translation: CATRRQGISYEQYF.

The gene calls are TRBV7-9 and TRBJ1-3; 9 bases match TRBD1. V lost 2 bases to trimming and J lost 7 bases; unmatched junction nucleotides: 3. CDR1 and CDR2 (germline): SEHNR, FQNEAQ (reference sequence). The length of the CDR3 is 14 residues. In DNA form, the CDR3 reads TGTGCCAGCAGCTTAACCGGGACAGGGAACACCATATATTTT. This gives the protein CASSLTGTGNTIYF. Based on the CDR3 plus reference TRBV7-9 and TRBJ1-3, the full variable domain is DTGVSQNPRHKITKRGQNVTFRCDPISEHNRLYWYRQTLGQGPEFLTYFQNEAQLEKSRLLSDRFSAERPKGSFSTLEIQRTEQGDSAMYLCASSLTGTGNTIYFGEGSWLTVV.

The chain links TRBV14 to TRBJ1-4; D unresolved. The V end was cut by 0 bases, the J end by 7 bases, with 6 bases between. CDR1 and CDR2 from the germline V gene are SGHDN and FVKESK. The CDR3 spans 13 residues. The CDR3, as DNA: TGTGCCAGCAGCCAAGATCTTGGTGAAAAACTGTTTTTT. Its protein is CASSQDLGEKLFF.

The gene calls are TRBV7-9 and TRBJ2-5; TRBD1 agrees at 8 bases. This CDR3 has 15 amino acids. V lost 4 bases to trimming and J lost 5 bases; unmatched junction nucleotides: 9. CDR1 SEHNR and CDR2 FQNEAQ come from the germline V gene (reference sequence). The chain's CDR3 is CASSSQGAGRETQYF. The CDR3 DNA reads as TGTGCCAGCAGCTCCCAGGGGGCTGGACGGGAGACCCAGTACTTC. Complete variable domain (other parts from reference TRBV7-9 and TRBJ2-5): DTGVSQNPRHKITKRGQNVTFRCDPISEHNRLYWYRQTLGQGPEFLTYFQNEAQLEKSRLLSDRFSAERPKGSFSTLEIQRTEQGDSAMYLCASSSQGAGRETQYFGPGTRLLVL.

The chain has TRBV7-9 and TRBJ2-7; D assignment may be TRBD1 or TRBD2 (5 bases each). CDR1 SEHNR and CDR2 FQNEAQ come from the germline V gene (reference sequence). Trimming shortened V by 5 bases and J by 3 bases, and 14 bases separated the two germline ends. This CDR3 spans 14 amino acids. The CDR3 bases are TGTGCCAGCAGCCTGGTTGGGGGAGACTACGAGCAGTACTTC. Its translation: CASSLVGGDYEQYF.